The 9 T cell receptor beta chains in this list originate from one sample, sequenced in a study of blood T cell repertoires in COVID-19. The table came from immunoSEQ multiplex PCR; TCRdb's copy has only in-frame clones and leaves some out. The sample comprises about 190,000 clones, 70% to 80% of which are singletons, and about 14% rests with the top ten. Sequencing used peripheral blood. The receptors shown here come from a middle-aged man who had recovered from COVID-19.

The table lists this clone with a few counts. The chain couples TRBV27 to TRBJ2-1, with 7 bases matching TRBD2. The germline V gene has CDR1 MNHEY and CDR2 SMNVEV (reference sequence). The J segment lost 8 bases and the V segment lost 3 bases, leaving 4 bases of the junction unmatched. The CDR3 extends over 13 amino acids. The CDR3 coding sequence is TGTGCCAGCAGTTTCGTTGGGGGGGATGAGCAGTTCTTC. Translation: CASSFVGGDEQFF.

This CDR3 is CASSAGSNSYNEQFF. CDR3 nucleotides: TGCGCCAGCAGCGCCGGGTCGAACTCCTACAATGAGCAGTTCTTC. This chain uses TRBV4-1 with TRBJ2-1; no firm D call. CDR1 MGHRA and CDR2 YSYEKL come from the germline V gene. The CDR3 runs to 15 residues. V was shortened by 5 bases and J by 0 bases, with 11 bases between the two germline ends.

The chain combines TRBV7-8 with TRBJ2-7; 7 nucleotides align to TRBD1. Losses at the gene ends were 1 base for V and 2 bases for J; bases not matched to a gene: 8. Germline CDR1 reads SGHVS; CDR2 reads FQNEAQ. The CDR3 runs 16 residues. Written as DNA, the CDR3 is TGTGCCAGCAGCTTAGTAGTAGACAGGGACACCTACGAGCAGTACTTC. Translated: CASSLVVDRDTYEQYF.

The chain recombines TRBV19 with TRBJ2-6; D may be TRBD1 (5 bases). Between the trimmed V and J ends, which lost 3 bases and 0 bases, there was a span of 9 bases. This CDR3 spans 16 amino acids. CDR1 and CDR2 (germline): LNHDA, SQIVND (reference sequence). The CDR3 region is CASSISGYSGANVLTF. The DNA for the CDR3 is TGTGCCAGTAGTATCTCAGGGTACTCTGGGGCCAACGTCCTGACTTTC.

CDR3 DNA sequence: TGTGCCAGCAGCCAAGAACCAGGGCACAACTATGGCTACACCTTC. Translating gives CASSQEPGHNYGYTF. This chain connects TRBV4-2 to TRBJ1-2, with a weak D call TRBD1 (5 bases). With 0 bases removed from V and 2 bases from J, the gap between germline ends came to 10 bases. The CDR3 spans 15 residues. Per the germline V gene, CDR1 is LGHNA and CDR2 is YNFKEQ.

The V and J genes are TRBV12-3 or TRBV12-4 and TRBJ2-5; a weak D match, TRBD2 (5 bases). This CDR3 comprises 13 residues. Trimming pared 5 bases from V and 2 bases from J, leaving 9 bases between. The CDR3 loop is CASSPREQETQYF. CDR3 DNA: TGTGCCAGCAGTCCCCGGGAACAAGAGACCCAGTACTTC.

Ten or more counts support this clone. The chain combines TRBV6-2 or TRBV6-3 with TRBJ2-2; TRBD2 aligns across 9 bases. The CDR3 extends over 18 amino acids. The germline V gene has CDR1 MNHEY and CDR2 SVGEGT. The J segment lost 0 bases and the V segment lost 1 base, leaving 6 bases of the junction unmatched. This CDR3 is CASSYFPSGASNTGELFF. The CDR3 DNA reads TGTGCCAGCAGTTACTTTCCTAGCGGGGCCTCGAACACCGGGGAGCTGTTTTTT.

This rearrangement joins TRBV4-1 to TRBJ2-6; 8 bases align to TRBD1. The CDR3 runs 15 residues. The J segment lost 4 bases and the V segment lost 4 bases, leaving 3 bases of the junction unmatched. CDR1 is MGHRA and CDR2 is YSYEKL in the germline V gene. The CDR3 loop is CASSLQGAGANVLTF. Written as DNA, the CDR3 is TGCGCCAGCAGCCTCCAGGGGGCCGGGGCCAACGTCCTGACTTTC.

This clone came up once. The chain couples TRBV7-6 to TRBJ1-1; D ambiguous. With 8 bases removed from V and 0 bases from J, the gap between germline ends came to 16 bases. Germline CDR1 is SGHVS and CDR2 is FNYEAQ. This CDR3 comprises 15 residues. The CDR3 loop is CASRGLGRMNTEAFF. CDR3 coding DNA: TGTGCCAGCCGAGGGTTGGGCAGGATGAACACTGAAGCTTTCTTT.